The clone carrying this T cell receptor beta chain came up once. The target antigen is unknown. Germline values: CDR1 SGDLS, CDR2 YYNGEE. This CDR3 contains 16 residues. Unmatched junction bases numbered 11, after V lost 3 bases and J lost 7 bases. Only in-frame clones appear in the TCRdb table, and some are missing; sequencing was by immunoSEQ multiplex PCR. The table shows 150,000 to 200,000 clones, with roughly 87% occurring only once. This record belongs to a study of Ad26.COV2.S vaccination and SARS-CoV-2 variants. General observations from the study: An underestimation of total T cell responses may have resulted from the TCR breadth and depth analyses. Comparable non-spike TCR breadth was observed in vaccine and placebo recipients. The breadth of spike-specific CD8+ and CD4+ T cell responses after vaccination was reportedly substantial. Greater spike-specific TCR breadth was seen in vaccine recipients than in placebo recipients.

The chain links TRBV9 to TRBJ2-5; 11 bases line up with TRBD2. Source: peripheral blood, taken after recovery from COVID-19. This receptor was identified in a human donor who had recovered from COVID-19. The CDR3 nucleotides are TGTGCCAGCAGCGACCCCCTAGCGGGAGGAAGGGTGACCCAGTACTTC. It specifies CASSDPLAGGRVTQYF.